The present entry profiles one T cell receptor beta chain with its context. Its antigen is as yet unknown. Germline V CDR1 and CDR2: MGHDK, SYGVNS. V was cut by 2 bases and J by 7 bases, with 15 bases left in between. There are 15 residues in the CDR3. The data belong to a study of OX40 agonist ivuxolimab in advanced cancers. Points from the study as a whole: Certain nonresponding patients likewise had low normalized T-cell clonal expansion.

Blood samples were obtained at baseline, cycle 4 day 1, and cycle 7 day 1. Libraries were prepared by immunoSEQ multiplex PCR; TCRdb keeps only in-frame clonotypes and omits some of them. The table has over 85,000 clones, roughly 91% seen once; the top ten hold around 0.31%. This chain uses TRBV25-1 with TRBJ1-5; perhaps TRBD1 as D (6 bases). Sequenced material: CD4+ or CD8+ T cells sorted from blood, taken in a trial of the OX40 agonist ivuxolimab. This TCR came from an adult with an advanced solid tumor such as melanoma, head and neck, liver or kidney cancer. CDR3 region: CASSEVARGEQPQHF. In nucleotides, the CDR3 is TGTGCCAGCAGTGAAGTTGCTAGGGGGGAGCAGCCCCAGCATTTT.